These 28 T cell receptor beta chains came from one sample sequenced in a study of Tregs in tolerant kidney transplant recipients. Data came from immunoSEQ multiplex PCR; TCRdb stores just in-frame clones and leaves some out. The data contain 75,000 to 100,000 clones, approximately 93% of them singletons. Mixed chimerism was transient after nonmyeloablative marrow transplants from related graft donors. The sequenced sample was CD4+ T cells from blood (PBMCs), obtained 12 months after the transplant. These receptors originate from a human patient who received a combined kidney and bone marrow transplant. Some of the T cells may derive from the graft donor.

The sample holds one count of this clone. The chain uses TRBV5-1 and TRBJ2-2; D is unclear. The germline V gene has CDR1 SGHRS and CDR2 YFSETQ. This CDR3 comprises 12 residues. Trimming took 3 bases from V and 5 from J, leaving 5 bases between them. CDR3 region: CASSSRTGELFF. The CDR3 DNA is TGCGCCAGCAGCTCCCGGACCGGGGAGCTGTTTTTT.

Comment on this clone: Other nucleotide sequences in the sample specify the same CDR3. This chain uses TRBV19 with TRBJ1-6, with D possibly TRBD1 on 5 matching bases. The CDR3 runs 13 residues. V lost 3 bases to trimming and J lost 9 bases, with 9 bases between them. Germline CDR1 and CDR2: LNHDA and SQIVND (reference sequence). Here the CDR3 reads CASSMTGGSPLHF. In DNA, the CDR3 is TGTGCCAGTAGTATGACGGGGGGTTCACCCCTCCACTTT.

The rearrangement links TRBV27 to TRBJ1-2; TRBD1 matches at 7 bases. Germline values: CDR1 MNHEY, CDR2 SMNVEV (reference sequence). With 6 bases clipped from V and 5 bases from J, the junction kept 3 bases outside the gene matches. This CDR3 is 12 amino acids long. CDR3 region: CASSPGQYGYTF. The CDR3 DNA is TGTGCCAGCAGCCCGGGACAGTATGGCTACACCTTC.

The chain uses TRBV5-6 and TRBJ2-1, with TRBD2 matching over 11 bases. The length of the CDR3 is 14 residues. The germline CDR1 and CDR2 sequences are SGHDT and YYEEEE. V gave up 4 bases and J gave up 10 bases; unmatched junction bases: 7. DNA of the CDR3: TGTGCCAGCAGCATAGCGGGGGGGCCGTGGGAGCAGTTCTTC. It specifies CASSIAGGPWEQFF.

CDR3 DNA: TGTGCCAGCAGTCGGTGGGAGGGCGGGTCAGATACGCAGTATTTT. It specifies CASSRWEGGSDTQYF. The genes are TRBV25-1 and TRBJ2-3; 7 bases agree with TRBD2. The CDR3 extends over 15 amino acids. CDR1 and CDR2 from the germline V gene are MGHDK and SYGVNS. V was pared by 5 bases and J by 4 bases, with 9 bases of the junction left unmatched. Drawing the rest from reference TRBV25-1 and TRBJ2-3, the complete variable domain is EADIYQTPRYLVIGTGKKITLECSQTMGHDKMYWYQQDPGMELHLIHYSYGVNSTEKGDLSSESTVSRIRTEHFPLTLESARPSHTSQYLCASSRWEGGSDTQYFGPGTRLTVL.

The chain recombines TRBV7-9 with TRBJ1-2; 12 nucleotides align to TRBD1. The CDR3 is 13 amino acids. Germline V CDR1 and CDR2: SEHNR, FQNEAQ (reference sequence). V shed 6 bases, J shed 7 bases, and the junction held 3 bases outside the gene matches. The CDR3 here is CASRGTGGRGYTF. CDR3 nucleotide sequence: TGTGCCAGCAGGGGGACAGGGGGCCGTGGCTACACCTTC.

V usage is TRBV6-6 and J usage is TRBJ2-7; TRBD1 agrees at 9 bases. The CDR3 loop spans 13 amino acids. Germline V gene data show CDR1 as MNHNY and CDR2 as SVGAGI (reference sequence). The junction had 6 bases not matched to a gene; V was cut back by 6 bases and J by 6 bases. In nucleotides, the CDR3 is TGTGCCAGCAGCCGGGACAGGGCCAGCGAGCAGTACTTC. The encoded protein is CASSRDRASEQYF.

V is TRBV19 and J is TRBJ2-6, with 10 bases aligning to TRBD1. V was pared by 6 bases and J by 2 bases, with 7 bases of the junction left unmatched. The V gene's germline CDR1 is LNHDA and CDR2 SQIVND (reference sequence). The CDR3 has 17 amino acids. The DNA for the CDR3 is TGTGCCAGTAGAAGCGGGACAGGGGTCCCTGGGGCCAACGTCCTGACTTTC. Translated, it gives CASRSGTGVPGANVLTF.

The CDR3 loop reads CASSWTSGRGETQYF. The CDR3 DNA is TGTGCCAGCAGTTGGACTAGCGGGAGGGGGGAGACCCAGTACTTC. The genes are TRBV6-6 and TRBJ2-5; 15 bases align to TRBD2. V lost 4 bases and J lost 5; bases outside the gene matches: 2. The CDR3 covers 15 residues. CDR1 is MNHNY, CDR2 SVGAGI, per germline (reference sequence).

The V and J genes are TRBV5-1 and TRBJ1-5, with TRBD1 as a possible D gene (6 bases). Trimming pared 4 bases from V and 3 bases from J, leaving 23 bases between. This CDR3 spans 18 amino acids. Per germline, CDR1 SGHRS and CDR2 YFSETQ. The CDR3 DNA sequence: TGCGCCAGCAGCCCAGACGGATCCCCGGACAGACTCAATCAGCCCCAGCATTTT. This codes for CASSPDGSPDRLNQPQHF. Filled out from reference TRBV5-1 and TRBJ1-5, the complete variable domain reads KAGVTQTPRYLIKTRGQQVTLSCSPISGHRSVSWYQQTPGQGLQFLFEYFSETQRNKGNFPGRFSGRQFSNSRSEMNVSTLELGDSALYLCASSPDGSPDRLNQPQHFGDGTRLSIL.

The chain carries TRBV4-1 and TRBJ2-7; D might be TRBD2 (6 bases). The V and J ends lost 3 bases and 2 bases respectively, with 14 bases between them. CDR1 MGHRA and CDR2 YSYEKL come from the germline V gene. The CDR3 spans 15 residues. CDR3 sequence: CASSHYRDSTYEQYF. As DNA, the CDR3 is TGCGCCAGCAGCCATTACCGGGACTCTACCTACGAGCAGTACTTC.

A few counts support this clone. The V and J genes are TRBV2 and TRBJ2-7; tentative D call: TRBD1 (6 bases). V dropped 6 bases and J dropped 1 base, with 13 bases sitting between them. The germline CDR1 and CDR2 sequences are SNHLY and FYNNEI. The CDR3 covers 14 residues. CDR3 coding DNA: TGTGCCAGCAGGGAGGACAGCCAATCCTACGAGCAGTACTTC. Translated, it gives CASREDSQSYEQYF. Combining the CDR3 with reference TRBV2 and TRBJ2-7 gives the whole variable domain EPEVTQTPSHQVTQMGQEVILRCVPISNHLYFYWYRQILGQKVEFLVSFYNNEISEKSEIFDDQFSVERPDGSNFTLKIRSTKLEDSAMYFCASREDSQSYEQYFGPGTRLTVT.

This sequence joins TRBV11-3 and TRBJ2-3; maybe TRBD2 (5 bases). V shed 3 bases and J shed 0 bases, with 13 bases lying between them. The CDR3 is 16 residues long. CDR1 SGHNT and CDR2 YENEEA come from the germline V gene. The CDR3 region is CASSFAAGSSTDTQYF. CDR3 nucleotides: TGTGCCAGCAGCTTTGCCGCGGGCTCTAGCACAGATACGCAGTATTTT. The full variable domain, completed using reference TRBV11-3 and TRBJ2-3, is EAGVVQSPRYKIIEKKQPVAFWCNPISGHNTLYWYLQNLGQGPELLIRYENEEAVDDSQLPKDRFSAERLKGVDSTLKIQPAELGDSAVYLCASSFAAGSSTDTQYFGPGTRLTVL.

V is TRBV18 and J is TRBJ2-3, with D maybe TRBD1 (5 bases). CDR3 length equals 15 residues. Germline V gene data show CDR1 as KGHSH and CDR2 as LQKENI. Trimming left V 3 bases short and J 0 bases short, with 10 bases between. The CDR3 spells CASSPRPGSTDTQYF. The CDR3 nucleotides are TGTGCCAGCTCACCTCGGCCAGGGAGCACAGATACGCAGTATTTT.

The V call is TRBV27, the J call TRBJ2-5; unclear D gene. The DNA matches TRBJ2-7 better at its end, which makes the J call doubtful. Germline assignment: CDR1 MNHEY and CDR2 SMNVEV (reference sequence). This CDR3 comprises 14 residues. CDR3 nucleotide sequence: TGTGCCAGCAGTCCTGAAGTGATGTGGTACGAGCAGTACTTC. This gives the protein CASSPEVMWYEQYF.

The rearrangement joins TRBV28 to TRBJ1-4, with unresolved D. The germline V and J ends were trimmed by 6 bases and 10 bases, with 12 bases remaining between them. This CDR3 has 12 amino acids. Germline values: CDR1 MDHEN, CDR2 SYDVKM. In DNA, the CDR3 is TGTGCCAGCAGCAAGCTGGGCCGAAAACTGTTTTTT. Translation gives CASSKLGRKLFF.

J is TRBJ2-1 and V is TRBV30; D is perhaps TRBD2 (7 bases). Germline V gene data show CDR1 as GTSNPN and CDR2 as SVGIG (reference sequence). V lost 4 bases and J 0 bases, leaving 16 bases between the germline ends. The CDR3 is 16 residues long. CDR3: CAWNKGGYNSYNEQFF. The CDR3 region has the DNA TGTGCCTGGAATAAGGGGGGGTACAACTCCTACAATGAGCAGTTCTTC.

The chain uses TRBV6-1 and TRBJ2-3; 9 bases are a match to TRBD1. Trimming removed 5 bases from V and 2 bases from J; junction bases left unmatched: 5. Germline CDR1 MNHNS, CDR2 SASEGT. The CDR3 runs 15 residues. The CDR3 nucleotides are TGTGCCAGCAGTCTCGGGACAGGGTCCACAGATACGCAGTATTTT. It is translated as CASSLGTGSTDTQYF.

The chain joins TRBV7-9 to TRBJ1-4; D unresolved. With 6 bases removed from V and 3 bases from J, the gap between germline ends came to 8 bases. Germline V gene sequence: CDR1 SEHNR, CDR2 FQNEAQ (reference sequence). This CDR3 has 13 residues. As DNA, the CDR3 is TGTGCCAGCAGGACTAATTCTAATGAAAAACTGTTTTTT. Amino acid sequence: CASRTNSNEKLFF.

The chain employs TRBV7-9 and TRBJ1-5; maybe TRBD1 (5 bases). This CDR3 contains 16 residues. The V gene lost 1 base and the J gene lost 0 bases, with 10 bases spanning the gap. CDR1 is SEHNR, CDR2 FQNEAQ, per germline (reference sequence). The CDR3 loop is CASSLDGGDSNQPQHF. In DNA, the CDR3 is TGTGCCAGCAGCTTAGATGGGGGGGATAGCAATCAGCCCCAGCATTTT.

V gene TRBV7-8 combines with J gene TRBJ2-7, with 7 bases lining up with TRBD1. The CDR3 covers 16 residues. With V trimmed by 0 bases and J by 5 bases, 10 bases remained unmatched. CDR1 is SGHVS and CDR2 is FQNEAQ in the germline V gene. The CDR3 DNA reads TGTGCCAGCAGCTTAGCGCTGTTTGACAGGGTCAACGAGCAGTACTTC. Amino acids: CASSLALFDRVNEQYF.

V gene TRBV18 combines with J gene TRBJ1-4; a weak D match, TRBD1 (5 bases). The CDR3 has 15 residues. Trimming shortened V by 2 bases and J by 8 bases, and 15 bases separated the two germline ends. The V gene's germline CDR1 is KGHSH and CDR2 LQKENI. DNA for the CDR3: TGTGCCAGCTCACCAGATCTGGGGCAGAAAGAAAAACTGTTTTTT. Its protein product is CASSPDLGQKEKLFF.

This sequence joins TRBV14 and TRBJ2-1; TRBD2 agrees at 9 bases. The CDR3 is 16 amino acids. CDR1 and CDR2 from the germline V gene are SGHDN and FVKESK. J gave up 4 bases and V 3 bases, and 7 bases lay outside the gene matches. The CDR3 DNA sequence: TGTGCCAGCAGCCACTCGCGGGAGGGGTGGTACAATGAGCAGTTCTTC. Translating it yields CASSHSREGWYNEQFF.

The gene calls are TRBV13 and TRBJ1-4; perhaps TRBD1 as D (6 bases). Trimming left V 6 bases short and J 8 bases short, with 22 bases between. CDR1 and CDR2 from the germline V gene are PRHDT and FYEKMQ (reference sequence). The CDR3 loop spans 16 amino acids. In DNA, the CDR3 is TGTGCCAGCAGTCTCCTAAGGGGGAGTCCAAAGGAAAAACTGTTTTTT. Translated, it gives CASSLLRGSPKEKLFF. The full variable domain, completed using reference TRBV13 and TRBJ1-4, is AAGVIQSPRHLIKEKRETATLKCYPIPRHDTVYWYQQGPGQDPQFLISFYEKMQSDKGSIPDRFSAQQFSDYHSELNMSSLELGDSALYFCASSLLRGSPKEKLFFGSGTQLSVL.

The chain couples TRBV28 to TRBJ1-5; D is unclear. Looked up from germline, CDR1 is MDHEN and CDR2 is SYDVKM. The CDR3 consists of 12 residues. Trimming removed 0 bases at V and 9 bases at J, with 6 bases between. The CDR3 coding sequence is TGTGCCAGCAGTTTATGGGAGAGGCCCCAGCATTTT. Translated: CASSLWERPQHF.

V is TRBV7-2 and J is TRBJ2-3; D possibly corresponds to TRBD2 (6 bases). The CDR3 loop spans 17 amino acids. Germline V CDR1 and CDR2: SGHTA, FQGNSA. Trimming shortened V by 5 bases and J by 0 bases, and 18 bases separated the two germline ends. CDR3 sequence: CASSPPYGGPSTDTQYF. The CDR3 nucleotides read TGTGCCAGCAGCCCCCCCTACGGGGGACCTAGCACAGATACGCAGTATTTT.

In DNA, the CDR3 is TGTGCCAGCAGCTTATGGGCCGTGGCTAGCCGTGAGACCCAGTACTTC. This sequence encodes CASSLWAVASRETQYF. J is TRBJ2-5 and V is TRBV7-9, with D tentatively TRBD2 (5 bases). The CDR3 spans 16 residues. V was clipped by 2 bases and J by 5 bases, with 18 bases between them. Germline CDR1 is SEHNR and CDR2 is FQNEAQ (reference sequence).

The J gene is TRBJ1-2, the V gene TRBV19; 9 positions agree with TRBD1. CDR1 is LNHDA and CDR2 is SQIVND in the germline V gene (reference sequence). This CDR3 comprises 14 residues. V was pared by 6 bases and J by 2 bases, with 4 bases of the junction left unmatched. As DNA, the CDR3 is TGTGCCAGTAGGAGACAGGGGGAGAACTATGGCTACACCTTC. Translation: CASRRQGENYGYTF.